The 10 T cell receptor beta chains below were found in one sample sequenced in a study of blood T cell repertoires in COVID-19. Generated by immunoSEQ multiplex PCR, the TCRdb table keeps only in-frame clones and is missing some. Here the sample spans 100,000 or so clones, approximately 91% being singletons. Input material: peripheral blood. The receptor set was obtained from a man aged 18 to 30 with acute or convalescent COVID-19.

The rearrangement uses TRBV27 and TRBJ1-2, with 7 bases that match TRBD1. Germline loops: CDR1 MNHEY, CDR2 SMNVEV (reference sequence). J lost 4 bases, V lost 5 bases, and 16 bases had no gene match. The CDR3 totals 17 residues. The chain's CDR3 is CASSPDRERTGPYGYTF. The CDR3 DNA sequence: TGTGCCAGCAGTCCAGACAGGGAGCGGACGGGTCCCTATGGCTACACCTTC.

The CDR3 reads CASSPLRGTGNQPQHF. The CDR3 coding sequence is TGTGCCAGCTCACCATTAAGGGGGACGGGCAATCAGCCCCAGCATTTT. The chain has TRBV18 and TRBJ1-5; the D gene is possibly TRBD1 (6 bases). Germline V gene data show CDR1 as KGHSH and CDR2 as LQKENI. This CDR3 has 16 amino acids. V dropped 2 bases and J dropped 2 bases, with 13 bases sitting between them.

The chain employs TRBV27 and TRBJ1-1; D perhaps matches TRBD1 (5 bases). Trimming took 2 bases from V and 7 from J, leaving 11 bases between them. CDR1 is MNHEY and CDR2 is SMNVEV in the germline V gene (reference sequence). The CDR3 is 13 amino acids. The CDR3 bases are TGTGCCAGCAGTTTAAGCAGGGCCCTTGAAGCTTTCTTT. Its translation: CASSLSRALEAFF.

The J gene is TRBJ1-2, the V gene TRBV12-3 or TRBV12-4; 7 bases map to TRBD1. V lost 3 bases, J lost 6 bases, and 4 bases stayed unmatched. The CDR3 length is 13 residues. CDR3 coding DNA: TGTGCCAGCAGTTTGGGGACAGCTAATGGCTACACCTTC. It translates to CASSLGTANGYTF.

The V gene is TRBV19, the J gene TRBJ2-1; TRBD2 matches at 12 bases. This CDR3 contains 17 residues. Germline loops: CDR1 LNHDA, CDR2 SQIVND (reference sequence). The V segment lost 3 bases and the J segment 3 bases; nucleotides outside the gene matches: 6. The CDR3 DNA sequence: TGTGCCAGTAGTATGGACGGACTAGCGGGGAACTACAATGAGCAGTTCTTC. Translated, it gives CASSMDGLAGNYNEQFF.

The CDR3 nucleotides read TGTGCCAGCAGCCCAGGGCTCGGTAATGAAAAACTGTTTTTT. Protein: CASSPGLGNEKLFF. The chain carries TRBV5-6 and TRBJ1-4; perhaps TRBD1 as D (5 bases). Trimming pared 4 bases from V and 4 bases from J, leaving 11 bases between. Per the germline V gene, CDR1 is SGHDT and CDR2 is YYEEEE. The CDR3 sequence is 14 residues long.

The genes are TRBV10-3 and TRBJ1-1, with D tentatively TRBD1 (6 bases). Between the trimmed V and J ends, which lost 7 bases and 1 base, there was a span of 10 bases. Germline V gene sequence: CDR1 ENHRY, CDR2 SYGVKD. The CDR3 is 13 amino acids. CDR3 DNA sequence: TGTGCCATCACTGGACAGCAGAACACTGAAGCTTTCTTT. Translation: CAITGQQNTEAFF.

This clone was detected once. The chain has TRBV18 and TRBJ2-3; weak D call: TRBD1 (6 bases). Per the germline V gene, CDR1 is KGHSH and CDR2 is LQKENI. Trimming removed 3 bases from V and 5 bases from J, with 9 bases in between. There are 13 residues in the CDR3. The CDR3 sequence is CASSPTGRDTQYF. CDR3 DNA: TGTGCCAGCTCACCCACAGGGCGAGATACGCAGTATTTT. The full variable domain, in which reference TRBV18 and TRBJ2-3 provide the parts outside the CDR3, is NAGVMQNPRHLVRRRGQEARLRCSPMKGHSHVYWYRQLPEEGLKFMVYLQKENIIDESGMPKERFSAEFPKEGPSILRIQQVVRGDSAAYFCASSPTGRDTQYFGPGTRLTVL.

The chain has TRBV15 and TRBJ2-5; D gene uncertain. The CDR3 spans 13 residues. V was shortened by 3 bases and J by 4 bases, with 9 bases between the two germline ends. CDR1 is LNHNV and CDR2 is YYDKDF in the germline V gene (reference sequence). The CDR3 region is CATSRPSRETQYF. CDR3 nucleotides: TGTGCCACCAGCAGGCCGAGCCGAGAGACCCAGTACTTC.

In nucleotides, the CDR3 is TGTGCCAGCAGCCAAGTGGACTCTGAAGCTTTCTTT. This sequence encodes CASSQVDSEAFF. This chain uses TRBV3-1 (or the pseudogene TRBV3-2) with TRBJ1-1; D unclear. Germline CDR1 is LGHDT and CDR2 is YNNKEL (reference sequence). This CDR3 contains 12 residues. V was pared by 1 base and J by 6 bases, with 6 bases between.